This T cell receptor (beta chain) was profiled in a study of metastatic and nonmetastatic thyroid tumors. The authors' processing: Researchers built a distant-metastasis classifier for papillary thyroid cancer that drew on CDR3 differences across clinicopathological groups. TCRdb re-clonotyped the PCR reads through MiXCR. The V and J calls, along with clone size, are taken from TCRdb and not from the paper's own processing. The sample records about 40,000 clones, about 17% being singletons. This CDR3 region has 16 residues. The trim removed 6 bases at V and 1 base at J, leaving 7 bases unmatched. Per germline, CDR1 SNHLY and CDR2 FYNNEI. This clone was observed at least ten times. This sample also contains other DNA sequences that code for the same CDR3. Every patient was untreated before thyroid surgery.

The source is a female donor with papillary thyroid cancer or a benign thyroid nodule (not recorded which). Some clones in this sample may be carry-over from other donors' samples. Sequenced input: blood. V usage is TRBV2 and J usage is TRBJ2-4; TRBD2 aligns across 9 bases. The DNA for the CDR3 is TGTGCCAGCAGGGTTAGCGGGAGAATGGCCAAAAACATTCAGTACTTC. This encodes CASRVSGRMAKNIQYF.